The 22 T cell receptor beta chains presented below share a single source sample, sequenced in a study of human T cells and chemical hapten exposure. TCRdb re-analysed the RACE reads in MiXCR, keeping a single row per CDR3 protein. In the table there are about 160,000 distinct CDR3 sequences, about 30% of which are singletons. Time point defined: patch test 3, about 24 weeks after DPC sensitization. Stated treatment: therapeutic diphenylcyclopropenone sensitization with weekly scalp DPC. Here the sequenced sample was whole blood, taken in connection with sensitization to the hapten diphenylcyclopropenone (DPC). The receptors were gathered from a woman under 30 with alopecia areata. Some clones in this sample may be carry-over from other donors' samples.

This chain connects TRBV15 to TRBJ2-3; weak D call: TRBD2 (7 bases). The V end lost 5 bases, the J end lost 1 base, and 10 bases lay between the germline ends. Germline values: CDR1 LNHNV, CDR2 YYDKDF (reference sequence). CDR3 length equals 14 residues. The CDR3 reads CATSEGGGTDTQYF. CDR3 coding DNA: TGTGCCACCAGCGAGGGGGGGGGCACAGATACGCAGTATTTT.

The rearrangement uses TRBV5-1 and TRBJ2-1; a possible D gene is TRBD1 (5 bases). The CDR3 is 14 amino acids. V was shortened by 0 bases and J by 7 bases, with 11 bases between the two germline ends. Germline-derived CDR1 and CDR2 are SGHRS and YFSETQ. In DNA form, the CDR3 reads TGCGCCAGCAGCTTGGTAACTAACAGGAATGAGCAGTTCTTC. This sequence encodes CASSLVTNRNEQFF.

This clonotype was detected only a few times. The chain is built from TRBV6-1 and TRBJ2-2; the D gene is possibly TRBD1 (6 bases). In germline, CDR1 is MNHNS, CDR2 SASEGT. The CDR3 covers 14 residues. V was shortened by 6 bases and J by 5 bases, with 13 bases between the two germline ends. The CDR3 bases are TGTGCCAGCAGAGGACAGACGTATACCGGGGAGCTGTTTTTT. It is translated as CASRGQTYTGELFF.

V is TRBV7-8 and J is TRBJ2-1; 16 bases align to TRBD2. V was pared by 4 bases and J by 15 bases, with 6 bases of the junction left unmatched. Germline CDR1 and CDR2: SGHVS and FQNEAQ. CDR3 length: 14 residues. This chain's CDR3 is CASSSTGTSGGVFF. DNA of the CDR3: TGTGCCAGCAGCTCCACCGGGACTAGCGGGGGGGTGTTCTTC.

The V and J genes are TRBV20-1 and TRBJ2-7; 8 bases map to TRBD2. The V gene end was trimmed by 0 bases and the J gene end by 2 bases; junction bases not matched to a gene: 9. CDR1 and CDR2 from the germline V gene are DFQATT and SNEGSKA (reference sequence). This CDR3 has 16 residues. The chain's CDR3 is CSARDRRREAAYEQYF. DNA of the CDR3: TGCAGTGCTAGAGATAGGCGGCGGGAGGCAGCCTACGAGCAGTACTTC.

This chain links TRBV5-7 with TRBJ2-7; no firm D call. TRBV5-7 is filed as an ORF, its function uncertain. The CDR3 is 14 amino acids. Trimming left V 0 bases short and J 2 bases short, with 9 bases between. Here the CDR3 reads CASSLVGSTYEQYF. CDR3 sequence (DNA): TGTGCCAGCAGCTTGGTGGGTTCGACCTACGAGCAGTACTTC.

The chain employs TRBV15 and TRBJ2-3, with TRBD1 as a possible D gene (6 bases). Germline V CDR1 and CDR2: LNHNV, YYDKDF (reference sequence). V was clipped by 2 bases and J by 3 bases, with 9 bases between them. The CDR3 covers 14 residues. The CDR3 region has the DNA TGTGCCACCAGCAGACAGGGGAAAACAGATACGCAGTATTTT. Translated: CATSRQGKTDTQYF.

CDR3 DNA sequence: TGTGCCACCAGCAGAGAAGCGGCCTCCTACAATGAGCAGTTCTTC. The encoded protein is CATSREAASYNEQFF. J is TRBJ2-1 and V is TRBV15; D is perhaps TRBD2 (5 bases). V lost 0 bases, J lost 0 bases, and 6 bases lay in between. CDR3 size: 15 residues. CDR1 LNHNV and CDR2 YYDKDF come from the germline V gene (reference sequence).

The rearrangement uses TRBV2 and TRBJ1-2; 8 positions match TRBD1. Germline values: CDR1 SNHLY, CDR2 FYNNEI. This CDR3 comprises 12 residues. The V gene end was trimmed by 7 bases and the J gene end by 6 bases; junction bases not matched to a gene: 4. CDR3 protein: CASMTGVDGYTF. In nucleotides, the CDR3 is TGTGCCAGCATGACAGGGGTGGATGGCTACACCTTC.

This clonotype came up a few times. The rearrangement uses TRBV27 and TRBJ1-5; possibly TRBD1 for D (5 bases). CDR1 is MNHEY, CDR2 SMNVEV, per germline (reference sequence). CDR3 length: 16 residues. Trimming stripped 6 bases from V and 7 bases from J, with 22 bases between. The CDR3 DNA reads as TGTGCCAGCAGCCTTGGGGACCCCGGACGCGGGCAGCCCCAGCATTTT. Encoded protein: CASSLGDPGRGQPQHF.

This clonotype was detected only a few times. The DNA of the CDR3 is TGTGCCTGGAGTAGGACTTATGGCTACACCTTC. Translation gives CAWSRTYGYTF. The chain recombines TRBV30 with TRBJ1-2, with unresolved D. Germline lookup yields CDR1 GTSNPN and CDR2 SVGIG (reference sequence). The length of the CDR3 is 11 residues. Trimming removed 2 bases from V and 5 bases from J, with 6 bases in between.

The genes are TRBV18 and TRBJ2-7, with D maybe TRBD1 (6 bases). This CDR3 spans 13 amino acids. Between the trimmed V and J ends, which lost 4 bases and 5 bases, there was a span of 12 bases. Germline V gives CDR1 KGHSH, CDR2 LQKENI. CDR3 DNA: TGTGCCAGCTCACTAGGCCCAGGGGACGAGCAGTACTTC. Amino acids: CASSLGPGDEQYF. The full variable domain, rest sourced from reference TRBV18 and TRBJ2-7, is NAGVMQNPRHLVRRRGQEARLRCSPMKGHSHVYWYRQLPEEGLKFMVYLQKENIIDESGMPKERFSAEFPKEGPSILRIQQVVRGDSAAYFCASSLGPGDEQYFGPGTRLTVT.

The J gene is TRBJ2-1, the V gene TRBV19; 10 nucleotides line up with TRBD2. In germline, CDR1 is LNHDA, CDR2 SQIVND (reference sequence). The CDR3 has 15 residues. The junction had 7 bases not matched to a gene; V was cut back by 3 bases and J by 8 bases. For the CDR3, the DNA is TGTGCCAGTAGTATGACGCTAGCGGGGGTCGATGAGCAGTTCTTC. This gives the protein CASSMTLAGVDEQFF.

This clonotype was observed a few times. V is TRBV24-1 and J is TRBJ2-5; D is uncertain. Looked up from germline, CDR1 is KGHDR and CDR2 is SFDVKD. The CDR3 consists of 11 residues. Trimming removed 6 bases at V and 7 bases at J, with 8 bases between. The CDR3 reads CATSLSGTQYF. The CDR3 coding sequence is TGTGCCACCAGTCTGTCCGGGACCCAGTACTTC.

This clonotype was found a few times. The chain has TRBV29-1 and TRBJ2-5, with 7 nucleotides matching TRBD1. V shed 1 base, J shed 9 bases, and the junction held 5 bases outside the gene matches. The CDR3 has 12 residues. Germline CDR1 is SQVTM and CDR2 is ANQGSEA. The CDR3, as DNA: TGCAGCGTTGAAGCCGCCAGGGGGTCCCAGTACTTC. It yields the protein CSVEAARGSQYF.

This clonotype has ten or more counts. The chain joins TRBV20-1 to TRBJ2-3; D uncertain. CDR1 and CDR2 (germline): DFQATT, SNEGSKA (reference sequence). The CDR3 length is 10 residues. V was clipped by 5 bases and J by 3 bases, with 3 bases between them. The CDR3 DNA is TGCAGTGCTTCGACAGATACGCAGTATTTT. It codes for CSASTDTQYF.

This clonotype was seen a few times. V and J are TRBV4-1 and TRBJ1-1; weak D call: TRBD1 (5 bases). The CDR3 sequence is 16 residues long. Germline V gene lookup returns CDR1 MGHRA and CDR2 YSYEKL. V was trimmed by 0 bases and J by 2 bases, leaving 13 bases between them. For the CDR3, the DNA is TGCGCCAGCAGCCAAGATCGAAGGGGCTTTAACACTGAAGCTTTCTTT. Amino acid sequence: CASSQDRRGFNTEAFF.

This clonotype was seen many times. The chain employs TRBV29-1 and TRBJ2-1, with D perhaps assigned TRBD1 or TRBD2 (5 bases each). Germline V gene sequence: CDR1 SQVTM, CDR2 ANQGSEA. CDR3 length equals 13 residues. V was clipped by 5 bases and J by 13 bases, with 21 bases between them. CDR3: CSVPTPGRPSQFF. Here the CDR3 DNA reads TGCAGCGTTCCGACCCCGGGACGACCTTCTCAGTTCTTC.

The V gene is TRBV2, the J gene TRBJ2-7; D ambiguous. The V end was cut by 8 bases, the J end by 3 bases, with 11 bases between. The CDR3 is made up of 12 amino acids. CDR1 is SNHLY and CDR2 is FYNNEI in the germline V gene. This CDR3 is CASGEAGYEQYF. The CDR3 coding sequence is TGTGCCAGCGGCGAAGCCGGCTACGAGCAGTACTTC.

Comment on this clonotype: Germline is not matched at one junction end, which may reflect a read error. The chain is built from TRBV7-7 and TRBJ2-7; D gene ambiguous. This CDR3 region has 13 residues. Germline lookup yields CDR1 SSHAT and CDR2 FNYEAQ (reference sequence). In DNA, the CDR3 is TGTGCTAGCAGCTCTTCCCTGGGCTACGAGCAGTACTTC. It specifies CASSSSLGYEQYF.

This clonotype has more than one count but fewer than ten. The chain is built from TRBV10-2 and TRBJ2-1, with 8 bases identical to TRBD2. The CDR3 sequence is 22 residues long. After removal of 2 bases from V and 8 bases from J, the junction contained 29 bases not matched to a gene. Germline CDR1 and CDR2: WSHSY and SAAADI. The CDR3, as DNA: TGCGCCAGCAGTGAGCCATGGGTCCCTTTGACTAGCGCCGATTACAATTTGCATGAGCAGTTCTTC. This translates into CASSEPWVPLTSADYNLHEQFF.

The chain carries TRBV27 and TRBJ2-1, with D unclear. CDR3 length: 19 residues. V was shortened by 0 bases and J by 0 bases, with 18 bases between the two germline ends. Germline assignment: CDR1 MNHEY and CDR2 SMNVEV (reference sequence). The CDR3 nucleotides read TGTGCCAGCAGTTTATCAGGAGAAAAGAGGCACAGCTCCTACAATGAGCAGTTCTTC. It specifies CASSLSGEKRHSSYNEQFF.